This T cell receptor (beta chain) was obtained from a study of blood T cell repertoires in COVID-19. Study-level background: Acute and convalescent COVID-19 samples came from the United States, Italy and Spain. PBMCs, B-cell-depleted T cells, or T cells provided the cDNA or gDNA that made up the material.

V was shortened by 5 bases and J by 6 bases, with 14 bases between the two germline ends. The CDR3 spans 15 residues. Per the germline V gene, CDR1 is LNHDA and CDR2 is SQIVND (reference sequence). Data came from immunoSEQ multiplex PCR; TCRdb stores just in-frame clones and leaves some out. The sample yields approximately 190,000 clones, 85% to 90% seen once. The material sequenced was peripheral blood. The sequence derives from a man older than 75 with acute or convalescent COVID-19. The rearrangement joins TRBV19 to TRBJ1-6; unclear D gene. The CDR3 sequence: CASSLGSDVNSPLHF. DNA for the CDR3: TGTGCCAGTAGTCTCGGGTCCGATGTTAATTCACCCCTCCACTTT. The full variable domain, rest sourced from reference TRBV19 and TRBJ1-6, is DGGITQSPKYLFRKEGQNVTLSCEQNLNHDAMYWYRQDPGQGLRLIYYSQIVNDFQKGDIAEGYSVSREKKESFPLTVTSAQKNPTAFYLCASSLGSDVNSPLHFGNGTRLTVT.